This T cell receptor beta chain came from a study of shared clonotypes between healthy human individuals. At the level of the study: Donor composition was a couple of women and three men, aged 18 to 49. Study-level results: The four-donor shared clonotypes exceeded non-shared clonotypes in generation probability, with non-shared ones scoring lower.

Data came from immunoSEQ multiplex PCR; TCRdb stores just in-frame clones and leaves some out. Of around 2,100,000 clones in the sample, about 95% are singletons; the top ten hold 0.9% to 1.5%. Naive CD8 populations comprised CD45RO-negative cells positively selected for CCR7, excluding terminally differentiated effector memory CD45RA+ cells. Those who donated, Caucasian adults without exception, all lived in Nashville, Tennessee. This clone was counted once. No antigen is known for it. This CDR3 has 16 residues. Germline assignment: CDR1 SEHNR and CDR2 FQNEAQ (reference sequence). Trimming pared 0 bases from V and 6 bases from J, leaving 16 bases between.

The sequenced material came from naive CD8+ T cells sorted from blood. The source of this sequence is a man aged 18 to 30 in good health. The chain employs TRBV7-9 and TRBJ2-3; perhaps TRBD2 as D (7 bases). CDR3 nucleotides: TGTGCCAGCAGCTTAGCAGGGGGAGGGCCCCCCGATACGCAGTATTTT. Protein sequence: CASSLAGGGPPDTQYF.